This T cell receptor (beta chain) was sequenced for a study of T cell responses to AZD1222 COVID-19 vaccine. Study results and limitations: Seropositivity was recorded at baseline in only a handful of AZD1222 recipients.

Of note for this clone: No antigen is known for it.

The table came from immunoSEQ multiplex PCR; TCRdb's copy has only in-frame clones and leaves some out. The sample lists approximately 90,000 clones; 90% were seen once. This specimen consisted of peripheral blood, obtained on day 0 of AZD1222 vaccination. This clonotype originated in an adult in good health.

This CDR3 reads CASSVEGGPYNEQFF. The CDR3 DNA sequence: TGTGCCAGCAGCGTAGAGGGGGGCCCCTACAATGAGCAGTTCTTC. The chain recombines TRBV9 with TRBJ2-1; D might be TRBD1 or TRBD2, each matching 6 bases. With 0 bases removed from V and 2 bases from J, the gap between germline ends came to 9 bases. From germline, CDR1 is SGDLS and CDR2 YYNGEE. This CDR3 comprises 15 residues.